This T cell receptor (beta chain) derives from a study of regulatory T cells in long-lasting Graves disease. Looked up from germline, CDR1 is SGHRS and CDR2 is YFSETQ. This CDR3 region has 13 residues. The germline V and J ends were trimmed by 0 bases and 3 bases, with 7 bases remaining between them. Regarding time point: persistent/refractory GD, antithyroid drugs over 5 years with positive TRAb. The TCR library was prepared using RNA isolated from PBMCs. This clonotype was counted ten times or more. Its target is not known. General study points: Favored usage of TRBV28, TRBJ1-2 and TRBJ2-5 was recorded in persistent disease. TCR diversity was lower in persistent than newly diagnosed Graves' disease.

Assembly of TCR beta libraries relied on iRepertoire HTBI primers together with Arm-PCR of CDR3 regions. TCRdb reprocessed the multiplex PCR reads via MiXCR and lists one record per CDR3 protein. The table lists about 430,000 distinct CDR3 sequences, roughly 23% of them singletons. Material: peripheral blood mononuclear cells (PBMCs), obtained when the disease was refractory, from a patient treated with antithyroid drugs. The TCR originated in a female donor with Graves disease. V and J are TRBV5-1 and TRBJ2-7, with a possible D match to TRBD1 (6 bases). The CDR3 DNA is TGCGCCAGCAGCTTGGAGGGGGACTACGAGCAGTACTTC. Translated: CASSLEGDYEQYF.